One and the same sample provided the 20 T cell receptor beta chains below, sequenced in a study of control samples from healthy donors and cancer patients. Using immunoSEQ multiplex PCR, the repertoire was profiled, and TCRdb retains in-frame clones only, with some absent. Of about 130,000 clones listed, about 90% are singletons. Sequencing was performed on blood. The source of these receptors is a woman aged 45 to 65 in good health.

Written as DNA, the CDR3 is TGTGCCACAGGCGGGGGGGCCCTGCTGAACACTGAAGCTTTCTTT. Its translation: CATGGGALLNTEAFF. The chain combines TRBV6-5 with TRBJ1-1; weak D call: TRBD1 (6 bases). The V and J ends lost 10 bases and 0 bases respectively, with 18 bases between them. This CDR3 has 15 amino acids. The germline CDR1 and CDR2 sequences are MNHEY and SVGAGI.

V usage is TRBV3-1 (or the pseudogene TRBV3-2) and J usage is TRBJ2-7; 13 positions match TRBD2. Germline CDR1 LGHDT, CDR2 YNNKEL (reference sequence). This CDR3 region has 15 residues. The V gene end was trimmed by 4 bases and the J gene end by 7 bases; junction bases not matched to a gene: 7. CDR3 sequence reads: CASSPYPGLAGEQYF. The CDR3 DNA sequence: TGTGCCAGCAGCCCCTATCCGGGACTAGCGGGGGAGCAGTACTTC.

The chain couples TRBV4-1 to TRBJ2-5; 11 bases align to TRBD2. The CDR3 is 16 amino acids. The V gene's germline CDR1 is MGHRA and CDR2 YSYEKL. The V segment lost 2 bases and the J segment 2 bases; nucleotides outside the gene matches: 4. The CDR3 is CASSQSTSGVQETQYF. The CDR3 DNA reads as TGCGCCAGCAGCCAATCGACTAGCGGGGTTCAAGAGACCCAGTACTTC.

The rearrangement joins TRBV15 to TRBJ2-5, with TRBD2 identical over 8 bases. The CDR3 consists of 19 residues. V was pared by 0 bases and J by 0 bases, with 12 bases of the junction left unmatched. Per the germline V gene, CDR1 is LNHNV and CDR2 is YYDKDF (reference sequence). The CDR3, as DNA: TGTGCCACCAGCAGAGAATTAGGCGGGGGGTCTCCGTACCAAGAGACCCAGTACTTC. Protein: CATSRELGGGSPYQETQYF.

The chain recombines TRBV5-8 with TRBJ1-5; a possible D gene is TRBD1 (6 bases). V was clipped by 3 bases and J by 2 bases, with 9 bases between them. CDR3 length: 14 residues. Germline V gene lookup returns CDR1 SGHTS and CDR2 YDEGEE. This CDR3 is CASSSDRGNQPQHF. The CDR3 DNA sequence: TGTGCCAGCAGCTCGGACAGAGGCAATCAGCCCCAGCATTTT. Combining the CDR3 with reference TRBV5-8 and TRBJ1-5 gives the whole variable domain EAGVTQSPTHLIKTRGQQATLRCSPISGHTSVYWYQQALGLGLQFLLWYDEGEERNRGNFPPRFSGRQFPNYSSELNVNALELEDSALYLCASSSDRGNQPQHFGDGTRLSIL.

This clone was picked up a small number of times. The chain carries TRBV30 and TRBJ1-5; unclear D gene. Germline CDR1 GTSNPN, CDR2 SVGIG (reference sequence). The CDR3 has 14 amino acids. Trimming took off 1 base at V and 4 bases at J, with 11 bases between the two ends. The CDR3 DNA sequence: TGTGCCTGGAGTGCAGACGGCAGTAATCAGCCCCAGCATTTT. This codes for CAWSADGSNQPQHF.

The rearrangement joins TRBV19 to TRBJ1-5; D is unclear. V was trimmed by 5 bases and J by 0 bases, leaving 14 bases between them. CDR3 length: 16 residues. Germline V gene sequence: CDR1 LNHDA, CDR2 SQIVND (reference sequence). CDR3 DNA: TGTGCCAGTAGTCAAAACGGTAGGAATAGCAATCAGCCCCAGCATTTT. It codes for CASSQNGRNSNQPQHF.

The chain employs TRBV6-5 and TRBJ2-6; the D gene is possibly TRBD1 (6 bases). With 7 bases removed from V and 2 bases from J, the gap between germline ends came to 12 bases. This CDR3 is 15 amino acids long. Germline V gene data show CDR1 as MNHEY and CDR2 as SVGAGI. The chain's CDR3 is CASTSPGAGANVLTF. In DNA form, the CDR3 reads TGTGCCAGCACGTCCCCAGGGGCTGGGGCCAACGTCCTGACTTTC.

This clone appeared a few times. This chain uses TRBV13 with TRBJ1-3; TRBD1 aligns across 7 bases. Looked up from germline, CDR1 is PRHDT and CDR2 is FYEKMQ (reference sequence). The J segment lost 2 bases and the V segment lost 6 bases, leaving 4 bases of the junction unmatched. This CDR3 is 14 amino acids long. The CDR3: CASRPRGPGNTIYF. CDR3 DNA sequence: TGTGCCAGCAGGCCTAGGGGGCCTGGAAACACCATATATTTT.

The chain is built from TRBV7-9 and TRBJ2-1; D perhaps matches TRBD1 (5 bases). With 3 bases removed from V and 2 bases from J, the gap between germline ends came to 11 bases. Per germline, CDR1 SEHNR and CDR2 FQNEAQ (reference sequence). CDR3 length: 15 amino acids. CDR3 amino acids: CASSFQGFAYNEQFF. The CDR3 DNA is TGTGCCAGCAGCTTCCAGGGATTCGCCTACAATGAGCAGTTCTTC.

V gene TRBV6-5 combines with J gene TRBJ2-2; D not certain. The ends were cut back, 6 bases at V and 1 base at J, with 9 bases in the middle. From germline, CDR1 is MNHEY and CDR2 SVGAGI. This CDR3 contains 14 residues. Written as DNA, the CDR3 is TGTGCCAGCAGCCCAGCACTGAACACCGGGGAGCTGTTTTTT. This encodes CASSPALNTGELFF.

The chain couples TRBV27 to TRBJ2-6, with D possibly matching TRBD1 (5 bases). With 5 bases removed from V and 1 base from J, the gap between germline ends came to 12 bases. The CDR3 consists of 16 residues. Germline V gene data show CDR1 as MNHEY and CDR2 as SMNVEV (reference sequence). The CDR3 loop reads CASSKAGISGANVLTF. The CDR3, as DNA: TGTGCCAGCAGTAAAGCAGGGATTTCTGGGGCCAACGTCCTGACTTTC.

The CDR3 nucleotides read TGTGCCAGCAGTGAATACGCGGCGCAGTACTTC. Translated: CASSEYAAQYF. This chain connects TRBV25-1 to TRBJ2-7; D not resolved. V was pared by 0 bases and J by 9 bases, with 6 bases between. CDR1 and CDR2 from the germline V gene are MGHDK and SYGVNS. This CDR3 region has 11 residues.

The genes are TRBV5-1 and TRBJ2-7; 11 nucleotides agree with TRBD2. The CDR3 spans 16 residues. Trimming at V came to 4 bases and at J to 4 bases, leaving 10 bases not matched to a gene. Germline V gene data show CDR1 as SGHRS and CDR2 as YFSETQ. In DNA, the CDR3 is TGCGCCAGCAGCCAAAACAGGGGACTAGCGGCGTACGAGCAGTACTTC. Encoded protein: CASSQNRGLAAYEQYF.

The chain recombines TRBV2 with TRBJ1-2; D not certain. Trimming left V 3 bases short and J 2 bases short, with 7 bases between. This CDR3 contains 13 residues. Germline V CDR1 and CDR2: SNHLY, FYNNEI. CDR3 sequence reads: CASSDFLNYGYTF. Written as DNA, the CDR3 is TGTGCCAGCAGTGACTTCCTGAACTATGGCTACACCTTC.

The chain combines TRBV28 with TRBJ1-5, with 8 bases matching TRBD1. With 1 base clipped from V and 6 bases from J, the junction kept 5 bases outside the gene matches. The CDR3 runs to 15 residues. CDR1 is MDHEN and CDR2 is SYDVKM in the germline V gene. CDR3 sequence reads: CASSLSGRGLQPQHF. In nucleotides, the CDR3 is TGTGCCAGCAGTTTATCGGGCAGGGGGCTTCAGCCCCAGCATTTT.

The genes are TRBV2 and TRBJ1-1, with TRBD1 matching 11 bases. This CDR3 contains 14 residues. Germline assignment: CDR1 SNHLY and CDR2 FYNNEI. J lost 5 bases, V lost 5 bases, and 4 bases had no gene match. In DNA form, the CDR3 reads TGTGCCAGCAGTCGGGGACAGGGGGTAACTGAAGCTTTCTTT. It codes for CASSRGQGVTEAFF.

The rearrangement links TRBV6-1 to TRBJ1-5; D is undetermined. Trimming took 3 bases from V and 13 from J, leaving 10 bases between them. The CDR3 contains 11 residues. CDR1 and CDR2 (germline): MNHNS, SASEGT. The CDR3 spells CASSEASSQHF. CDR3 sequence (DNA): TGTGCCAGCAGTGAGGCCTCGTCTCAGCATTTT.

The J gene is TRBJ1-5, the V gene TRBV30; 10 positions agree with TRBD1. Losses at the gene ends were 2 bases for V and 8 bases for J; bases not matched to a gene: 3. The CDR3 consists of 13 residues. Germline V CDR1 and CDR2: GTSNPN, SVGIG (reference sequence). Here the CDR3 reads CAWSRQGAEPQHF. CDR3 DNA sequence: TGTGCCTGGAGTCGACAGGGGGCAGAGCCCCAGCATTTT.

This clone appeared a single time. This chain uses TRBV2 with TRBJ2-7; TRBD1 agrees at 7 bases. V shed 6 bases and J 2 bases; nucleotides not matched to a gene: 4. The CDR3 sequence is 13 residues long. CDR1 is SNHLY and CDR2 is FYNNEI in the germline V gene. CDR3 coding DNA: TGTGCCAGCAGACAGGGGCACCCCTACGAGCAGTACTTC. Its translation: CASRQGHPYEQYF.